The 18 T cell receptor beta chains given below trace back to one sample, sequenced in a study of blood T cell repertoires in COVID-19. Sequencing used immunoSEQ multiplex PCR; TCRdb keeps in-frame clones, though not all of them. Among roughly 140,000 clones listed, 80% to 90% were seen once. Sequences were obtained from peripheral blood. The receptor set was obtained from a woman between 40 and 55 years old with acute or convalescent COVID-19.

The CDR3 DNA is TGTGCCAGCAGTCCGCTAGAGTATAGCACCGGGGAGCTGTTTTTT. It codes for CASSPLEYSTGELFF. The chain employs TRBV7-6 and TRBJ2-2, with D hard to call. Germline V lookup: CDR1 SGHVS, CDR2 FNYEAQ. The CDR3 consists of 15 residues. Trimming shortened V by 6 bases and J by 4 bases, and 15 bases separated the two germline ends.

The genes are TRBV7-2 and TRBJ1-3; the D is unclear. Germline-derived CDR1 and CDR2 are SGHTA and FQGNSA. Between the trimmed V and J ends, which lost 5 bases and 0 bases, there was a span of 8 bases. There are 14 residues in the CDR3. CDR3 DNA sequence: TGTGCCAGCAGCAACAGAGACTCTGGAAACACCATATATTTT. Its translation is CASSNRDSGNTIYF.

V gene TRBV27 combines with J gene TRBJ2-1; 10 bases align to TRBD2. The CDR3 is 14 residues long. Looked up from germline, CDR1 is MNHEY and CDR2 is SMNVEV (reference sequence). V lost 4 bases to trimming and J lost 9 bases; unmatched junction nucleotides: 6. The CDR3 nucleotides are TGTGCCAGCAGTTACAGCGGGGGGGGCTTTGAGCAGTTCTTC. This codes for CASSYSGGGFEQFF.

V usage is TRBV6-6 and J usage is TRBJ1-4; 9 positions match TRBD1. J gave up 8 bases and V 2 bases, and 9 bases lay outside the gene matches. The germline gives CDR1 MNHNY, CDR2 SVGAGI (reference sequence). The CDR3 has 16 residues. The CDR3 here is CASSYGEQGASEKLFF. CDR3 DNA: TGTGCCAGCAGTTACGGGGAACAGGGGGCCTCCGAAAAACTGTTTTTT.

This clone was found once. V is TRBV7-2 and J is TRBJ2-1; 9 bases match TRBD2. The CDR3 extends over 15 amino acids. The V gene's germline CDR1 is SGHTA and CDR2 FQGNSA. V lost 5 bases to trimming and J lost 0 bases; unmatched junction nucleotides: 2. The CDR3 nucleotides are TGTGCCAGCAGCCGTAGCGGGAGCTCCTACAATGAGCAGTTCTTC. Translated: CASSRSGSSYNEQFF.

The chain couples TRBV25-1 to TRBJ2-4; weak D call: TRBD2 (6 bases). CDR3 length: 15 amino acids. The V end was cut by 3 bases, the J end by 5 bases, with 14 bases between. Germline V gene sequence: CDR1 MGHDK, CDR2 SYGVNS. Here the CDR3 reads CASSEGGGFENIQYF. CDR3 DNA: TGTGCCAGCAGTGAGGGGGGAGGCTTCGAAAACATTCAGTACTTC.

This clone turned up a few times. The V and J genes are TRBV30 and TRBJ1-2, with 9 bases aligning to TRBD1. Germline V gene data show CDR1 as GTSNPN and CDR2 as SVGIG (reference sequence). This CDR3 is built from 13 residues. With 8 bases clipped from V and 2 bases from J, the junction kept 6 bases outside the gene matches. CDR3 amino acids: CARTGGANYGYTF. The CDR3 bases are TGTGCCCGAACAGGGGGCGCGAACTATGGCTACACCTTC.

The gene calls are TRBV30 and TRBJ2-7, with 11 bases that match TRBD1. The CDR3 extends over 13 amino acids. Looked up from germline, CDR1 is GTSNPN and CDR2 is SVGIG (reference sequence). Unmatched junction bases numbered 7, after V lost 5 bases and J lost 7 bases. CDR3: CAWGQGAQGEQYF. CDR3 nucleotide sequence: TGTGCCTGGGGACAGGGGGCGCAAGGGGAGCAGTACTTC.

DNA of the CDR3: TGTGCCTGGAGTGCACCCGACAGGGGTATCGGAAAACTGTTTTTT. Its translation is CAWSAPDRGIGKLFF. The chain employs TRBV30 and TRBJ1-4; 8 bases map to TRBD1. V lost 1 base to trimming and J lost 10 bases; unmatched junction nucleotides: 11. Germline-derived CDR1 and CDR2 are GTSNPN and SVGIG (reference sequence). The CDR3 runs 15 residues.

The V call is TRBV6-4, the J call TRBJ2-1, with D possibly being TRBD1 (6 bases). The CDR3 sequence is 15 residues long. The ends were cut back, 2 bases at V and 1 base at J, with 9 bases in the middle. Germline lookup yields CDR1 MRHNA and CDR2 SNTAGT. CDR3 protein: CASSDGQGSYNEQFF. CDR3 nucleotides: TGTGCCAGCAGTGACGGGCAGGGGTCCTACAATGAGCAGTTCTTC.

As DNA, the CDR3 is TGTGCCAGCAGAAAGCGTGGACTAGCGGAGGCCAAAAACATTCAGTACTTC. Encoded protein: CASRKRGLAEAKNIQYF. The chain uses TRBV27 and TRBJ2-4; 10 bases match TRBD2. Losses at the gene ends were 6 bases for V and 1 base for J; bases not matched to a gene: 9. CDR3 length: 17 residues. The V gene's germline CDR1 is MNHEY and CDR2 SMNVEV (reference sequence).

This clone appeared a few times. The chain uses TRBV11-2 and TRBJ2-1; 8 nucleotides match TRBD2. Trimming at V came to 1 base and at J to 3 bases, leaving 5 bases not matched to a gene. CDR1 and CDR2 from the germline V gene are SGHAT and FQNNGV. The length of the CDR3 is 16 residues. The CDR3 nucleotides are TGTGCCAGCAGCTTAGGAGCGGGAGCAAGCTACAATGAGCAGTTCTTC. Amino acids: CASSLGAGASYNEQFF.

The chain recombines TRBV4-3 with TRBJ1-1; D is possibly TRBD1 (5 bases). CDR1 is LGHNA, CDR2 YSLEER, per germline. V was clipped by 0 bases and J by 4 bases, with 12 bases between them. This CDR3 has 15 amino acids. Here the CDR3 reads CASSQDPGGSTEAFF. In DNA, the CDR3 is TGCGCCAGCAGCCAAGACCCCGGGGGGAGCACTGAAGCTTTCTTT.

The CDR3 nucleotides read TGTGCCAGCAGCCCCCGGACAGGGCTAGCCAAAAACATTCAGTACTTC. It specifies CASSPRTGLAKNIQYF. The V gene is TRBV7-8, the J gene TRBJ2-4; 8 nucleotides agree with TRBD1. The CDR3 runs to 16 residues. The ends lost 5 bases at V and 0 bases at J; junction bases unmatched: 6. Germline CDR1 SGHVS, CDR2 FQNEAQ.

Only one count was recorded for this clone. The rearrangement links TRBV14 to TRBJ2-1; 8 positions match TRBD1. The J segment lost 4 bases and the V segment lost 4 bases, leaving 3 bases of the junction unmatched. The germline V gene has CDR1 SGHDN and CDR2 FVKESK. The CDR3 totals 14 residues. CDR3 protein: CASSPRGLYNEQFF. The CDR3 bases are TGTGCCAGCAGCCCCAGGGGGCTATACAATGAGCAGTTCTTC.

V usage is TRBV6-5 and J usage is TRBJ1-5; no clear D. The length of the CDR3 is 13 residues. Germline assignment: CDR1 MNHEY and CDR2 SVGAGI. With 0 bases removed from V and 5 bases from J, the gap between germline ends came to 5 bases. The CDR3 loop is CASSYSTDQPQHF. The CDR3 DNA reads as TGTGCCAGCAGTTACTCCACAGATCAGCCCCAGCATTTT.

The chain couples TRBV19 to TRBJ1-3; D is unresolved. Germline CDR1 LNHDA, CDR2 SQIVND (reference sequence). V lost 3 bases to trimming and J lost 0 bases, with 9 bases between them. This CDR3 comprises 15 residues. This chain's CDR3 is CASSMAPGSGNTIYF. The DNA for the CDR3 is TGTGCCAGTAGTATGGCCCCGGGCTCTGGAAACACCATATATTTT. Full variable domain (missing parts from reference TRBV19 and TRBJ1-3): DGGITQSPKYLFRKEGQNVTLSCEQNLNHDAMYWYRQDPGQGLRLIYYSQIVNDFQKGDIAEGYSVSREKKESFPLTVTSAQKNPTAFYLCASSMAPGSGNTIYFGEGSWLTVV.

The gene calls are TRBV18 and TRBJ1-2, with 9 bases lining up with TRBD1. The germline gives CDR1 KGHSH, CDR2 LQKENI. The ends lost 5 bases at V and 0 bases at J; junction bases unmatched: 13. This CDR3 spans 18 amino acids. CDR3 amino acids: CASSTSTGTGTPNYGYTF. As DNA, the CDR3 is TGTGCCAGCTCAACTAGTACCGGGACAGGGACCCCTAACTATGGCTACACCTTC.